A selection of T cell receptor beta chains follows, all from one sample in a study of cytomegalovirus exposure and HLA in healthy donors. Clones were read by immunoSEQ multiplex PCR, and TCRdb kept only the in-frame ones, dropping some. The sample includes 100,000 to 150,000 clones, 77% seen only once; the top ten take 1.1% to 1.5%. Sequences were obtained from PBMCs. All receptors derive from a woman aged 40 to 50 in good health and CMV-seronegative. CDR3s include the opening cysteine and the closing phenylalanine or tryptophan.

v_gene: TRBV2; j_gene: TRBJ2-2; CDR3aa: CASRYERTGELFF
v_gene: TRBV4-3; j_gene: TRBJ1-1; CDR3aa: CASSQEVQPLMNTEAFF
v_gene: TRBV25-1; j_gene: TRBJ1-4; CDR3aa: CASRGLTNEKLFF
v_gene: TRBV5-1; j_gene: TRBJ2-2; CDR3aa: CASSLDLAGGGTGELFF
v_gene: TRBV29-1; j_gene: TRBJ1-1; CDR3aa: CSVYDRGSLKAFF
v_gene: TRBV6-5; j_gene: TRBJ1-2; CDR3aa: CASSPGGTDYGYTF
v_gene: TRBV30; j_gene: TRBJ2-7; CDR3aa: CAWSSGINSYEQYF
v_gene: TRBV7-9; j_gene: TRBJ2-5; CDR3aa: CASTRSTTQYF
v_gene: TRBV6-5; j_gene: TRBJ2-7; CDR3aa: CASSYGTPYEQYF
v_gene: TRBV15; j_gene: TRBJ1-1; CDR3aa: CATSRDPSGMVNTEAFF
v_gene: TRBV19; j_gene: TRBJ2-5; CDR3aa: CASSIAAAGQETQYF
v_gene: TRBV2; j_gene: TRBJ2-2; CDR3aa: CATSLAGHFGGELFF
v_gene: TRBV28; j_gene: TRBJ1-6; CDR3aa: CASRKGQGQGPLHF
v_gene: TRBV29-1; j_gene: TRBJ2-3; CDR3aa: CSTHRESLQYF
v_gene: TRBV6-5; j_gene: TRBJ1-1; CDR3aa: CASSYHGQLSEAFF
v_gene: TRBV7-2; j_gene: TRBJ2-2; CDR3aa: CASSFFQGALTGELFF
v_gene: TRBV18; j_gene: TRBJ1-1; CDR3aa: CASSLRDPGSEAFF
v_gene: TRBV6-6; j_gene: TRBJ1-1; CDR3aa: CASSTQGPTEAFF
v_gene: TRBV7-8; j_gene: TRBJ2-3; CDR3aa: CASSFDSSGATDTQYF
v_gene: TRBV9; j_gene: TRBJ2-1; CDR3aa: CASSPRDSRTWHNEQFF
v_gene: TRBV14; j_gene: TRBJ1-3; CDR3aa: CASSQEGGRRPGNTIYF
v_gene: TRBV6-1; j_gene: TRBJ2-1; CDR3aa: CASSWTSGDNEQFF
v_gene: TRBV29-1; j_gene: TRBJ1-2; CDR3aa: CSVEDLWAGVDGYTF
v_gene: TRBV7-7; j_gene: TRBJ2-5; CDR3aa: CASSPGLAGGKETQYF
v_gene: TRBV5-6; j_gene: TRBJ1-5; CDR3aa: CASSLGRGRNQPQHF
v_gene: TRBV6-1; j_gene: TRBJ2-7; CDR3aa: CASSGTGTGTGEQYF